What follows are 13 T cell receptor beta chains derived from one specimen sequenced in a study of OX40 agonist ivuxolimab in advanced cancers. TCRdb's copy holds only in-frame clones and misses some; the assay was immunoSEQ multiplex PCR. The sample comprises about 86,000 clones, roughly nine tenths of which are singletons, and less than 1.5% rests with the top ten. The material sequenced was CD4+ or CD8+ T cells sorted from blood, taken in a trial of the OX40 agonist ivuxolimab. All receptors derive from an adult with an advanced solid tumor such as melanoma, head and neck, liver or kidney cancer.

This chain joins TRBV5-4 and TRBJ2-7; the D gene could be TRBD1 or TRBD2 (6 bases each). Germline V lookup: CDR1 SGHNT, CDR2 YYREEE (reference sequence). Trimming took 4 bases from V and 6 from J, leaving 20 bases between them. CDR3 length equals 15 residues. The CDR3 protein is CASSTRLGGQGEQYF. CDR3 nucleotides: TGTGCCAGCAGCACTCGACTAGGGGGTCAGGGCGAGCAGTACTTC.

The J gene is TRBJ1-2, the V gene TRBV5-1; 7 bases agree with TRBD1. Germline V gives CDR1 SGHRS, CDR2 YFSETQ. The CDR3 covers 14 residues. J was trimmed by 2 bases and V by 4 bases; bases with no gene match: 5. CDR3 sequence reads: CASSPGTANYGYTF. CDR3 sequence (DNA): TGCGCCAGCAGCCCTGGGACAGCCAACTATGGCTACACCTTC. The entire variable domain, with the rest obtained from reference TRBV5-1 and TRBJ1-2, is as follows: KAGVTQTPRYLIKTRGQQVTLSCSPISGHRSVSWYQQTPGQGLQFLFEYFSETQRNKGNFPGRFSGRQFSNSRSEMNVSTLELGDSALYLCASSPGTANYGYTFGSGTRLTVV.

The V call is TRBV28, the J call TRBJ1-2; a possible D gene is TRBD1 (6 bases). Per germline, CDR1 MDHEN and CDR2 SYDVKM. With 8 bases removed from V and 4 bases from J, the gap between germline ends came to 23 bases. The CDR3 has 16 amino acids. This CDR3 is CASAPPRAGVFYGYTF. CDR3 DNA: TGTGCCAGCGCTCCGCCACGGGCAGGGGTCTTCTATGGCTACACCTTC.

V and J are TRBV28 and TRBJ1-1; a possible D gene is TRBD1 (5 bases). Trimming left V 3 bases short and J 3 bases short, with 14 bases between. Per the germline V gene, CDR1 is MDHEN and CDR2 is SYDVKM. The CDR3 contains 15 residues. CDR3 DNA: TGTGCCAGCAGTTTCTTGGGGGAGAGGTACACTGAAGCTTTCTTT. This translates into CASSFLGERYTEAFF.

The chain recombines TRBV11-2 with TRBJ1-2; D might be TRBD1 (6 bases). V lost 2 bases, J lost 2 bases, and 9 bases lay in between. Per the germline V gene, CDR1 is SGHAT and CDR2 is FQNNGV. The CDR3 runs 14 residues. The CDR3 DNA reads TGTGCCAGCAGCTTAAACACAGGGAACTATGGCTACACCTTC. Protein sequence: CASSLNTGNYGYTF.

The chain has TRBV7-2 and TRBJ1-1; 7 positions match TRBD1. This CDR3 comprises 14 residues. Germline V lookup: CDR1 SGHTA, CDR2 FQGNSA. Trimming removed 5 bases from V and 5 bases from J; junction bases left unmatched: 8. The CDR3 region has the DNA TGTGCCAGCAGCGGATACAGGGGTCAAACTGAAGCTTTCTTT. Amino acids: CASSGYRGQTEAFF.

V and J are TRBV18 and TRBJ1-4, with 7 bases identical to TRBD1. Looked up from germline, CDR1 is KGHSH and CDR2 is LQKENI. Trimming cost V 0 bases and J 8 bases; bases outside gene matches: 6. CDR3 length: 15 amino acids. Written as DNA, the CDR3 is TGTGCCAGCTCACCACCGGGAGGGGGCGAGGAAAAACTGTTTTTT. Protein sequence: CASSPPGGGEEKLFF.

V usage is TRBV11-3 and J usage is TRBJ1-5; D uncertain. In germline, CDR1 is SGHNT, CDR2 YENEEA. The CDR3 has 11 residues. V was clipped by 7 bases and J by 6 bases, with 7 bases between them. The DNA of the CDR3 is TGTGCCAGCATTATGCCTCAGCCCCAGCATTTT. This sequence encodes CASIMPQPQHF.

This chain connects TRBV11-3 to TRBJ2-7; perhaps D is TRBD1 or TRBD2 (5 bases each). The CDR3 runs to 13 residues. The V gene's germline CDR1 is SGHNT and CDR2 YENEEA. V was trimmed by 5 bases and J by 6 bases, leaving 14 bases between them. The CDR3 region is CASSRGQGSEQYF. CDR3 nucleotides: TGTGCCAGCAGCCGAGGGCAGGGCAGCGAGCAGTACTTC.

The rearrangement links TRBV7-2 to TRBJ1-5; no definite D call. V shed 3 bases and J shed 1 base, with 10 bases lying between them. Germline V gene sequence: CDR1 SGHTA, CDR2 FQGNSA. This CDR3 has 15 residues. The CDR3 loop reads CASSFVGRSNQPQHF. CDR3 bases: TGTGCCAGCAGCTTCGTTGGACGCAGCAATCAGCCCCAGCATTTT. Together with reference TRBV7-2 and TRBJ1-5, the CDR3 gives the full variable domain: GAGVSQSPSNKVTEKGKDVELRCDPISGHTALYWYRQSLGQGLEFLIYFQGNSAPDKSGLPSDRFSAERTGGSVSTLTIQRTQQEDSAVYLCASSFVGRSNQPQHFGDGTRLSIL.

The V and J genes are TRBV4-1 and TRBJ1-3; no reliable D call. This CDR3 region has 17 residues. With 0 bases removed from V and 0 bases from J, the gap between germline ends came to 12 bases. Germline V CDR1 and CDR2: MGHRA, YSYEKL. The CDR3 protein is CASSQEDVGISGNTIYF. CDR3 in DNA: TGCGCCAGCAGCCAAGAGGACGTTGGAATCTCTGGAAACACCATATATTTT.

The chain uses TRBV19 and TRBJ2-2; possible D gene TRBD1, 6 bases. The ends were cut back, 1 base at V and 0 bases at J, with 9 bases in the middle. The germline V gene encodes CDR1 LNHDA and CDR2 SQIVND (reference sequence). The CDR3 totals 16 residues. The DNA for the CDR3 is TGTGCCAGTAGTATAGGGAAGGGGGCGAACACCGGGGAGCTGTTTTTT. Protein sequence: CASSIGKGANTGELFF.

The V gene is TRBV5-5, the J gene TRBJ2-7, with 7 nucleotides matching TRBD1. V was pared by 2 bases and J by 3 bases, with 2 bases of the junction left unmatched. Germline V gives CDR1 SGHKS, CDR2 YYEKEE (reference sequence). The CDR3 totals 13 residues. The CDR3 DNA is TGTGCCAGCAGCTTAACAGGGGTCTACGAGCAGTACTTC. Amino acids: CASSLTGVYEQYF.